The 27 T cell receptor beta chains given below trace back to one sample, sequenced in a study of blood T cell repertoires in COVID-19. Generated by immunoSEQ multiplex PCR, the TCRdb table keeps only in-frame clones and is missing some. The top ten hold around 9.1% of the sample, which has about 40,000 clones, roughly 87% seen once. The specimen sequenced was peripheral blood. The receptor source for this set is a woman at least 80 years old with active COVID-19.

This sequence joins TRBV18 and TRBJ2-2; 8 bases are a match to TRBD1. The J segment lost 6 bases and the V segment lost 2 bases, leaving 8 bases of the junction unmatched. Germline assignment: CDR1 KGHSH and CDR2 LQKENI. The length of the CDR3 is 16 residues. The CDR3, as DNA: TGTGCCAGCTCACCATATACAGGGGGTCCTTCCGGGGAGCTGTTTTTT. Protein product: CASSPYTGGPSGELFF.

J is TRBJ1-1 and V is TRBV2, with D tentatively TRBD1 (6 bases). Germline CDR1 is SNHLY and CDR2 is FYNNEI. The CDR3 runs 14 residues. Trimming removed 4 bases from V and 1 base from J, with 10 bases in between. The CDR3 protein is CASSVQGRNTEAFF. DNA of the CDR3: TGTGCCAGCAGTGTGCAGGGGAGGAACACTGAAGCTTTCTTT. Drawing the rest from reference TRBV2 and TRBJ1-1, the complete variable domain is EPEVTQTPSHQVTQMGQEVILRCVPISNHLYFYWYRQILGQKVEFLVSFYNNEISEKSEIFDDQFSVERPDGSNFTLKIRSTKLEDSAMYFCASSVQGRNTEAFFGQGTRLTVV.

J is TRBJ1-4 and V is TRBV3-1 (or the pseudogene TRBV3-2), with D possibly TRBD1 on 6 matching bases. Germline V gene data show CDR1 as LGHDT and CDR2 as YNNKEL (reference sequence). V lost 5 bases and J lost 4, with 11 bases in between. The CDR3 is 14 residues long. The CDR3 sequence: CASSSQGVNEKLFF. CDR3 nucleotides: TGTGCCAGCAGCTCACAGGGCGTTAATGAAAAACTGTTTTTT.

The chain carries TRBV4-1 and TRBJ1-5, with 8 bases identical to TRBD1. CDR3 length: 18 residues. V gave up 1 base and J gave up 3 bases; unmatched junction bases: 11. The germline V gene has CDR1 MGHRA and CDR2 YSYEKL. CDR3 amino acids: CASSQGLTGAKVNQPQHF. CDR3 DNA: TGCGCCAGCAGCCAAGGTTTGACAGGGGCCAAGGTCAATCAGCCCCAGCATTTT.

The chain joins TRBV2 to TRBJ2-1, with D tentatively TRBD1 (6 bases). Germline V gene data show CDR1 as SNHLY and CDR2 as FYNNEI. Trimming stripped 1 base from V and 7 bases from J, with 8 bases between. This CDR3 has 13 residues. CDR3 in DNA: TGTGCCAGCAGTGAAGAGAGGGGGAATGAGCAGTTCTTC. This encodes CASSEERGNEQFF.

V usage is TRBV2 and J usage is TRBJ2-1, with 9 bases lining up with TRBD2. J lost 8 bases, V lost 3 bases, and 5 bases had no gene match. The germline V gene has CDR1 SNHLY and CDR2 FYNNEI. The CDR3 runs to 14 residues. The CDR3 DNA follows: TGTGCCAGCAGTGATGGCGGGGGGGCTCATGAGCAGTTCTTC. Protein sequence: CASSDGGGAHEQFF.

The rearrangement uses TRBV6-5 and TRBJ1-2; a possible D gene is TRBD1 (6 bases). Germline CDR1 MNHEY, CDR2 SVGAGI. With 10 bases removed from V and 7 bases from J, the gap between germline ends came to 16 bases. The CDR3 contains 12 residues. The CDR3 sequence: CATLRQVRGYTF. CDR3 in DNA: TGTGCCACCTTAAGACAGGTTCGTGGCTACACCTTC.

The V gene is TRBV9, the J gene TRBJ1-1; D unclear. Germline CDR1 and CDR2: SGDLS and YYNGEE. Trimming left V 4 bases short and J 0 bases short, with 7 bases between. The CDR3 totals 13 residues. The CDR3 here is CASSTYLNTEAFF. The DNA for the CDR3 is TGTGCCAGCAGCACTTATCTGAACACTGAAGCTTTCTTT.

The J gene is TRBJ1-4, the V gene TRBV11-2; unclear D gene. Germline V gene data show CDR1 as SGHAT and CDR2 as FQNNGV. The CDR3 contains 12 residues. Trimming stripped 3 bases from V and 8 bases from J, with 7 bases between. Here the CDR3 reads CASSFSVEKLFF. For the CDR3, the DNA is TGTGCCAGCAGCTTTAGCGTGGAAAAACTGTTTTTT. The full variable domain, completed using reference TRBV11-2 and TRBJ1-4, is EAGVAQSPRYKIIEKRQSVAFWCNPISGHATLYWYQQILGQGPKLLIQFQNNGVVDDSQLPKDRFSAERLKGVDSTLKIQPAKLEDSAVYLCASSFSVEKLFFGSGTQLSVL.

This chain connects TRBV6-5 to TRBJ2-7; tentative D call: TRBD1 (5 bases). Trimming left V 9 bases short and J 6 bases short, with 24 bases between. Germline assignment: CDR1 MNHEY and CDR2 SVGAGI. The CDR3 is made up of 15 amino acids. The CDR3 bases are TGTGCCAGTAGGACCAGGTGGGGCTACGGCCTCGAGCAGTACTTC. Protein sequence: CASRTRWGYGLEQYF.

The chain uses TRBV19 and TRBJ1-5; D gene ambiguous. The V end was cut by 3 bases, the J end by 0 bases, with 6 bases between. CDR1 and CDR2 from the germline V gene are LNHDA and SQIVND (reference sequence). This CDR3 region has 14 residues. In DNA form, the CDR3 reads TGTGCCAGTAGTATCCAGAATAGCAATCAGCCCCAGCATTTT. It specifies CASSIQNSNQPQHF.

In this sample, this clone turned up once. The CDR3 DNA is TGTGCCAGCAGCTCGACAGGTTCCTCTGGGGCCAACGTCCTGACTTTC. Translating gives CASSSTGSSGANVLTF. The rearrangement links TRBV6-2 or TRBV6-3 to TRBJ2-6; perhaps TRBD1 as D (6 bases). V lost 6 bases and J lost 0, with 12 bases in between. The CDR3 sequence is 16 residues long. Germline V gene data show CDR1 as MNHEY and CDR2 as SVGEGT.

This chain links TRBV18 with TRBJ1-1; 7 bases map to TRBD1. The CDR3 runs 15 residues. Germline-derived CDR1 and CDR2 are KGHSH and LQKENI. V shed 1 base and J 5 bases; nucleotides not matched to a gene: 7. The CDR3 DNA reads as TGTGCCAGCTCACCACTCGGCAGGGGGGTGACTGAAGCTTTCTTT. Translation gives CASSPLGRGVTEAFF.

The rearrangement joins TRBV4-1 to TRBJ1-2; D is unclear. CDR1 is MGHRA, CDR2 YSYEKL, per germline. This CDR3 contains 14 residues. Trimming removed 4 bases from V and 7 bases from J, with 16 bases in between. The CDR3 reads CASSPLGGSAGYTF. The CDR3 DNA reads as TGCGCCAGCAGCCCCCTAGGCGGCTCCGCTGGCTACACCTTC.

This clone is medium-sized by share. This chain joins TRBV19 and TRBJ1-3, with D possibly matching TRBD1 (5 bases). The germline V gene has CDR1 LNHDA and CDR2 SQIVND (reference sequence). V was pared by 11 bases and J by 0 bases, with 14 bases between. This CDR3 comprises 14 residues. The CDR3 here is CASRDFLSGNTIYF. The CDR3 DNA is TGTGCCTCCCGGGACTTCCTCTCTGGAAACACCATATATTTT.

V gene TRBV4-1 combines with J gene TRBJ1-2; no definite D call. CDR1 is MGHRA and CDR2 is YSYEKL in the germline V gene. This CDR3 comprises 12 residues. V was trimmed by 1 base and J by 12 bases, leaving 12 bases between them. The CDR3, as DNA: TGCGCCAGCAGCCAAGGCCCGGGAATCGACACCTTC. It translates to CASSQGPGIDTF.

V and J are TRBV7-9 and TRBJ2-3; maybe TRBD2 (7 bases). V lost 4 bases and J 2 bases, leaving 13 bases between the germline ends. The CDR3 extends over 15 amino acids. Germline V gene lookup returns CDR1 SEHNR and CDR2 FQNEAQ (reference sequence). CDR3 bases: TGTGCCAGCAGCTCGAACGGGGGGCCCACAGATACGCAGTATTTT. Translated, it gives CASSSNGGPTDTQYF.

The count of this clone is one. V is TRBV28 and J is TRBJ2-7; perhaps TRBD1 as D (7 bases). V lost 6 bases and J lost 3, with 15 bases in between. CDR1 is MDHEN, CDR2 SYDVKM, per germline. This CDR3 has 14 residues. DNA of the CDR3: TGTGCCAGCAGGCCAGGGGGGAGCGTCTACGAGCAGTACTTC. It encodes CASRPGGSVYEQYF.

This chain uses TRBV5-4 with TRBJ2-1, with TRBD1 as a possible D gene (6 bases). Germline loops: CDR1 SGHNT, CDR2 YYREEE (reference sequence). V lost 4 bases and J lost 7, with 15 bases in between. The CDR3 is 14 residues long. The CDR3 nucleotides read TGTGCCAGCAGCCCCTGGACAGCGACGAATGAGCAGTTCTTC. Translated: CASSPWTATNEQFF.

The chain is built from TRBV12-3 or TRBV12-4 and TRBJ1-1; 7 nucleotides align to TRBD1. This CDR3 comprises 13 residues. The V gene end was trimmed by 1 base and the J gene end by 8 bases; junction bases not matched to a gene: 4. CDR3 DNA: TGTGCCAGCAGTTTAGGCACCAGGGGGGAAGCTTTCTTT. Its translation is CASSLGTRGEAFF.

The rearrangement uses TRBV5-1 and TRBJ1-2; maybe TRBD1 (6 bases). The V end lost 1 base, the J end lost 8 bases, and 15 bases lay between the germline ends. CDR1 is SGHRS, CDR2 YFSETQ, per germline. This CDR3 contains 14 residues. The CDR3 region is CASSLSRGREGYTF. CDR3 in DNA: TGCGCCAGCAGCTTGAGCAGGGGCCGGGAAGGCTACACCTTC.

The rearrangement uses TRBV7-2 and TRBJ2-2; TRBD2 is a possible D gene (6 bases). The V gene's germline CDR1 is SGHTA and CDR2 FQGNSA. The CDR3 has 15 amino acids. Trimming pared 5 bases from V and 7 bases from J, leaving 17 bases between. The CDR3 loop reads CASSPTGPGVGELFF. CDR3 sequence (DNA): TGTGCCAGCAGCCCAACGGGACCGGGGGTCGGGGAGCTGTTTTTT.

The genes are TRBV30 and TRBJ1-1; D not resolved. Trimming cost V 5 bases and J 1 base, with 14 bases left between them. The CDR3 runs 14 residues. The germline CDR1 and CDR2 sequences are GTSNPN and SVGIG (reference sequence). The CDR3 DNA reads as TGTGCCTGGTGTCCTTCGACAACGAACACTGAAGCTTTCTTT. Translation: CAWCPSTTNTEAFF.

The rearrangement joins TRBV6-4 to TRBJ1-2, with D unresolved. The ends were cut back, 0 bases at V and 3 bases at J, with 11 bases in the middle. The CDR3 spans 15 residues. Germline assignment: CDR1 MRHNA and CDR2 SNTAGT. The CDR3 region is CASSDSEGKDYGYTF. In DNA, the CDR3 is TGTGCCAGCAGTGACTCGGAGGGTAAGGACTATGGCTACACCTTC.

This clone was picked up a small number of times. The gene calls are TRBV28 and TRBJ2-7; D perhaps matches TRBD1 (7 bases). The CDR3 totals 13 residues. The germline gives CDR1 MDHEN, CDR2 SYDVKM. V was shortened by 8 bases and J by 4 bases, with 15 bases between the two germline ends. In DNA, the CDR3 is TGTGCCAGCCACCAGGGGGGCTCTTACGAGCAGTACTTC. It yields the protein CASHQGGSYEQYF.

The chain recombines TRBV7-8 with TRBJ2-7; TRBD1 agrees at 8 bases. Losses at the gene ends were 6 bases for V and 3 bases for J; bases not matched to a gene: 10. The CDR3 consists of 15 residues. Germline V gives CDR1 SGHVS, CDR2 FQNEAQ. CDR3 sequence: CASRSDRAAFYEQYF. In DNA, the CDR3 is TGTGCCAGCAGGTCGGACAGGGCGGCTTTCTACGAGCAGTACTTC.

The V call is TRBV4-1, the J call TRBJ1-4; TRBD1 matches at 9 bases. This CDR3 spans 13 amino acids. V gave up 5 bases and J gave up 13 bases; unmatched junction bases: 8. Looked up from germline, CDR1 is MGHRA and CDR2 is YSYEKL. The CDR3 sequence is CASSSDRGSGLFF. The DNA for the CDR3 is TGCGCCAGCAGCTCCGACAGGGGGTCCGGACTGTTTTTT.